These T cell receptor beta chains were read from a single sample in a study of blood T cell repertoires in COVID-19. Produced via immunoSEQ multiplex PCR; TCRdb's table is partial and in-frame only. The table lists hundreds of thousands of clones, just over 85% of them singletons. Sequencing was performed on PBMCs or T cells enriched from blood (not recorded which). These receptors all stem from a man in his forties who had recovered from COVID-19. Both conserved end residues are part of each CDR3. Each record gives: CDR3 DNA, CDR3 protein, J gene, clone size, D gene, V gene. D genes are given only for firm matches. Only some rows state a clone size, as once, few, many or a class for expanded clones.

TGTGCCACCAGCAGAGAGGTCGACAGGGGGAGCTCCTACAATGAGCAGTTCTTC | CATSREVDRGSSYNEQFF | TRBJ2-1 | NA | TRBD1 | TRBV15
TGTGCCAGCAGCTATAATAGGGGGTATGGCTACACCTTC | CASSYNRGYGYTF | TRBJ1-2 | NA | NA | TRBV7-3
TGTGCCAGCAGCGTAGGAGGGACAGATGAGTACGAGCAGTACTTC | CASSVGGTDEYEQYF | TRBJ2-7 | many | TRBD1 | TRBV9
TGTGCCAGCAGTTTAACTGCGGGGGGGCTATGGGCGGGGGCCAACGTCCTGACTTTC | CASSLTAGGLWAGANVLTF | TRBJ2-6 | few | TRBD2 | TRBV27
TGCGCCAGCAGTGAGACTCGGGATCGGGGAGGGTACCAAGAGACCCAGTACTTC | CASSETRDRGGYQETQYF | TRBJ2-5 | NA | TRBD2 | TRBV10-1
TGTGCCAGCAGTTCCTTGGCCCGTGGAGCTAACTATGGCTACACCTTC | CASSSLARGANYGYTF | TRBJ1-2 | NA | NA | TRBV2
TGTGCCAGCACCCTAGACGCGGGAGGGCCGGCGGAGCAGTACTTC | CASTLDAGGPAEQYF | TRBJ2-7 | NA | TRBD2 | TRBV2
TGTGCCAGTAACGCCGAAACAGGTTGGGGTGGCTACACCTTC | CASNAETGWGGYTF | TRBJ1-2 | NA | NA | TRBV19
TGTGCCAGCAGCTCCCGACTAGGGCGAACAGATACGCAGTATTTT | CASSSRLGRTDTQYF | TRBJ2-3 | NA | NA | TRBV7-8
TGTGCCAGCAGGGGACAGGTCTATGGCTACACCTTC | CASRGQVYGYTF | TRBJ1-2 | NA | TRBD1 | TRBV6-5
TGTGCCAGCAGCCAAGATGCCAGCGGGCGGGCCCAGTACTTC | CASSQDASGRAQYF | TRBJ2-5 | once | NA | TRBV14
TGTGCCAGCAGCTTAGGGCCCGGGACTAGTCAGTATTTT | CASSLGPGTSQYF | TRBJ2-3 | NA | TRBD2 | TRBV7-9
TGTGCCAGCAGTTCCCCCACAGGGGGCTCAGGGAACACCATATATTTT | CASSSPTGGSGNTIYF | TRBJ1-3 | NA | TRBD1 | TRBV28
TGTGCCAGCAGCTTCCAACGACTGGCGATTGACGAGCAGTACTTC | CASSFQRLAIDEQYF | TRBJ2-7 | NA | NA | TRBV7-2
TGTGCCGGCTTGACTTGGAACACCGGGGAGCTGTTTTTT | CAGLTWNTGELFF | TRBJ2-2 | once | NA | TRBV6-5
TGTGCCACCAGCAGAGGTGCGGGAGGACACCCTAACTATGGCTACACCTTC | CATSRGAGGHPNYGYTF | TRBJ1-2 | once | NA | TRBV15
TGCAGTGCTGTGCGGGGCAATGAGCAGTTCTTC | CSAVRGNEQFF | TRBJ2-1 | NA | NA | TRBV20-1
TGTGCCAGCAGCCAGGGGCCCTCCTACGAGCAGTACTTC | CASSQGPSYEQYF | TRBJ2-7 | NA | NA | TRBV12-3/TRBV12-4
TGTGCCATCAGTGCCGTCAACAGGGGGAACACTGAAGCTTTCTTT | CAISAVNRGNTEAFF | TRBJ1-1 | once | TRBD1 | TRBV10-3
TGTGCCAGTAGTATAGGAGGGTCCAACAATCAGCCCCAGCATTTT | CASSIGGSNNQPQHF | TRBJ1-5 | NA | NA | TRBV19
TGTGCCAGCACGACAAACCAAGAGACCCAGTACTTC | CASTTNQETQYF | TRBJ2-5 | NA | NA | TRBV7-9
TGTGCCAGCAGCAGAGGGACAGGTTCCTACGAGCAGTACTTC | CASSRGTGSYEQYF | TRBJ2-7 | few | TRBD1 | TRBV5-4
TGTGCCAGCCTACGTGGCGGCTACGAGCAGTACTTC | CASLRGGYEQYF | TRBJ2-7 | NA | NA | TRBV7-3
TGTGCCAGCTCACCCCCGGGCCAGGAGGCTAAGGAGCAGTACTTC | CASSPPGQEAKEQYF | TRBJ2-7 | few | NA | TRBV18
TGCGCCAGCAGCTTGGGGATAGCGGGAACTAGCACAGATACGCAGTATTTT | CASSLGIAGTSTDTQYF | TRBJ2-3 | NA | TRBD2 | TRBV5-1
TGTGCCAGCAGCTTAGGCCTTCCTGGGACTAGCCACGAGCAGTACTTC | CASSLGLPGTSHEQYF | TRBJ2-7 | NA | TRBD2 | TRBV11-1
TGTGCCAGCAGAGCGGGAGGGACCCACGAGCAGTACTTC | CASRAGGTHEQYF | TRBJ2-7 | NA | TRBD2 | TRBV7-6
TGTGCCAGTAGTGCTCCACTCCTTATTCGCGATGGCTACACCTTC | CASSAPLLIRDGYTF | TRBJ1-2 | few | NA | TRBV19
TGTGCCAGCAGCCCGACACAGAACTCCTACGAGCAGTACTTC | CASSPTQNSYEQYF | TRBJ2-7 | NA | NA | TRBV7-9
TGTGCCAGCAGCTTAGGGGGGACAGGGATTGAAGCTTTCTTT | CASSLGGTGIEAFF | TRBJ1-1 | once | TRBD1 | TRBV7-6
TGCGCCAGCAGCCAAGAAGTCCCACAGGGTTCTGGCTACACCTTC | CASSQEVPQGSGYTF | TRBJ1-2 | NA | NA | TRBV4-3
TGTGCCAGCAGCCCAATAGCGGGAGTAGAGACCCAGTACTTC | CASSPIAGVETQYF | TRBJ2-5 | NA | TRBD2 | TRBV5-5
TGCGCCAGCAGTAAAAGCGGGGACTACAATGAGCAGTTCTTC | CASSKSGDYNEQFF | TRBJ2-1 | NA | TRBD2 | TRBV5-1
TGTGCCAGCAGCTTAGACTCCTCGAGCTCCTACAATGAGCAGTTCTTC | CASSLDSSSSYNEQFF | TRBJ2-1 | NA | NA | TRBV7-2
TGTGCCAGCAGCCTTAGCGGGCCATACAATGAGCAGTTCTTC | CASSLSGPYNEQFF | TRBJ2-1 | NA | TRBD2 | TRBV4-2
TGCAGCGCCAGAAGGGATGGGGAGTCACCCCTCCACTTT | CSARRDGESPLHF | TRBJ1-6 | NA | NA | TRBV29-1
TGTGCCAGCAGCGTAGCGGGCGGGGACACCGGGGAGCTGTTTTTT | CASSVAGGDTGELFF | TRBJ2-2 | once | NA | TRBV9